These 26 T cell receptor beta chains share one sample of origin, sequenced in a study of blood T cell repertoires in COVID-19. Measured with immunoSEQ multiplex PCR; TCRdb has only the in-frame clones, and not every one. The data hold about 250,000 clones, with about nine tenths observed a single time. Material for sequencing was PBMCs or T cells enriched from blood (not recorded which). Receptors were obtained from a woman between 18 and 30 years old who had recovered from COVID-19.

V gene TRBV10-3 combines with J gene TRBJ1-2; weak D call: TRBD1 (6 bases). Trimming shortened V by 3 bases and J by 8 bases, and 16 bases separated the two germline ends. Germline loops: CDR1 ENHRY, CDR2 SYGVKD. The CDR3 contains 14 residues. The CDR3, as DNA: TGTGCCATCAGTGACTCGAAGGGGGAAGGGGGCTACACCTTC. Translation: CAISDSKGEGGYTF.

This clone is a singleton in its sample. The chain has TRBV5-1 and TRBJ2-3, with 8 bases identical to TRBD1. CDR3 size: 19 residues. CDR1 SGHRS and CDR2 YFSETQ come from the germline V gene. The ends lost 2 bases at V and 5 bases at J; junction bases unmatched: 19. The CDR3 bases are TGCGCCAGCAGCTTATTTCAGGGGGCAATCGGGGGCCGAAAAGATACGCAGTATTTT. It specifies CASSLFQGAIGGRKDTQYF.

This chain joins TRBV28 and TRBJ1-1; D unclear. Germline V gene data show CDR1 as MDHEN and CDR2 as SYDVKM. Trimming removed 2 bases from V and 3 bases from J, with 4 bases in between. This CDR3 has 12 residues. Here the CDR3 DNA reads TGTGCCAGCAGTTTACCAGACACTGAAGCTTTCTTT. Amino acids: CASSLPDTEAFF.

The genes are TRBV11-2 and TRBJ1-6, with no clear D. Germline assignment: CDR1 SGHAT and CDR2 FQNNGV. The ends were cut back, 4 bases at V and 5 bases at J, with 12 bases in the middle. CDR3 length equals 15 residues. CDR3 bases: TGTGCCAGCAGCTCCGCCGCTAGACATAATTCACCCCTCCACTTT. Amino acids: CASSSAARHNSPLHF.

The rearrangement links TRBV5-1 to TRBJ1-2; possibly TRBD1 for D (5 bases). Trimming removed 0 bases from V and 4 bases from J, with 16 bases in between. From germline, CDR1 is SGHRS and CDR2 YFSETQ. CDR3 length equals 16 residues. CDR3 DNA: TGCGCCAGCAGCTTGGGTGACAGTAGGCCGGGCTATGGCTACACCTTC. Translating it yields CASSLGDSRPGYGYTF. The full variable domain, its missing parts supplied by reference TRBV5-1 and TRBJ1-2, is KAGVTQTPRYLIKTRGQQVTLSCSPISGHRSVSWYQQTPGQGLQFLFEYFSETQRNKGNFPGRFSGRQFSNSRSEMNVSTLELGDSALYLCASSLGDSRPGYGYTFGSGTRLTVV.

V usage is TRBV4-2 and J usage is TRBJ2-5; the D gene is possibly TRBD2 (5 bases). The CDR3 totals 15 residues. The V end lost 0 bases, the J end lost 0 bases, and 8 bases lay between the germline ends. The germline V gene encodes CDR1 LGHNA and CDR2 YNFKEQ. The CDR3 nucleotides read TGTGCCAGCAGCCAAGATCACGGGAACCAAGAGACCCAGTACTTC. Residues: CASSQDHGNQETQYF.

The V gene is TRBV10-3, the J gene TRBJ1-2; D call uncertain. CDR3 length equals 13 residues. Germline loops: CDR1 ENHRY, CDR2 SYGVKD. V gave up 1 base and J gave up 4 bases, with 7 bases separating them. The CDR3 is CAISEWRSYGYTF. The CDR3 DNA follows: TGTGCCATCAGTGAGTGGAGGAGCTATGGCTACACCTTC.

CDR3 nucleotides: TGTGCCAGCAGTGAAATCGTCCACTCTGGGACAGGGGGCTCCGGGGAGCTGTTTTTT. It is translated as CASSEIVHSGTGGSGELFF. The J gene is TRBJ2-2, the V gene TRBV6-1; 12 nucleotides align to TRBD1. In germline, CDR1 is MNHNS, CDR2 SASEGT. The V segment lost 2 bases and the J segment 6 bases; nucleotides outside the gene matches: 13. This CDR3 spans 19 amino acids.

This clone was counted only a few times. The chain carries TRBV6-4 and TRBJ2-2; 10 nucleotides match TRBD1. The CDR3 has 15 amino acids. The junction had 4 bases not matched to a gene; V was cut back by 6 bases and J by 3 bases. Germline V gives CDR1 MRHNA, CDR2 SNTAGT. Written as DNA, the CDR3 is TGTGCCAGCAGGAGGGGGACAGGGGACACCGGGGAGCTGTTTTTT. This encodes CASRRGTGDTGELFF.

The V call is TRBV12-3 or TRBV12-4, the J call TRBJ1-1; no definite D call. V was clipped by 2 bases and J by 7 bases, with 11 bases between them. The CDR3 length is 13 residues. The CDR3 sequence: CASSLSLHSEAFF. Written as DNA, the CDR3 is TGTGCCAGCAGTTTAAGTCTTCACAGTGAAGCTTTCTTT.

Here the CDR3 reads CASSPTVTSGNTIYF. CDR3 coding DNA: TGTGCCAGCAGCCCGACAGTGACCTCTGGAAACACCATATATTTT. The genes are TRBV7-9 and TRBJ1-3; tentatively, D is TRBD1 (5 bases). V was cut by 5 bases and J by 0 bases, with 11 bases left in between. Germline V gene lookup returns CDR1 SEHNR and CDR2 FQNEAQ (reference sequence). The CDR3 contains 15 residues.

The chain has TRBV4-1 and TRBJ1-2; D uncertain. CDR1 and CDR2 (germline): MGHRA, YSYEKL. Trimming shortened V by 1 base and J by 7 bases, and 13 bases separated the two germline ends. The length of the CDR3 is 14 residues. CDR3 sequence (DNA): TGCGCCAGCAGCCAAGTTCACCAGGTGTTTGGCTACACCTTC. It yields the protein CASSQVHQVFGYTF.

This sequence joins TRBV4-1 and TRBJ2-2, with TRBD2 as a possible D gene (5 bases). V was pared by 4 bases and J by 6 bases, with 9 bases between. Germline CDR1 is MGHRA and CDR2 is YSYEKL. The CDR3 runs 13 residues. The CDR3 DNA reads TGCGCCAGCAGCCGGGCGGGTTCCGGGGAGCTGTTTTTT. Encoded protein: CASSRAGSGELFF.

V and J are TRBV28 and TRBJ1-5; 7 positions agree with TRBD1. Unmatched junction bases numbered 6, after V lost 1 base and J lost 3 bases. This CDR3 has 16 amino acids. Germline CDR1 and CDR2: MDHEN and SYDVKM. The CDR3 is CASSLSSGGLNQPQHF. CDR3 bases: TGTGCCAGCAGTTTATCTTCAGGGGGGCTCAATCAGCCCCAGCATTTT.

The CDR3 DNA sequence: TGTGCCAGAAGCTACCTACAGGGGGCGGTCAACTATGGCTACACCTTC. Translation gives CARSYLQGAVNYGYTF. The gene calls are TRBV5-3 and TRBJ1-2; 9 bases map to TRBD1. TRBV5-3 is annotated as an ORF whose role is uncertain. J gave up 2 bases and V 3 bases, and 8 bases lay outside the gene matches. This CDR3 is built from 16 residues.

The rearrangement uses TRBV21-1 and TRBJ1-1. TRBV21-1 is described as a pseudogene. The CDR3 has 15 amino acids. This chain's CDR3 is CASSKSQTGRTEAFF. The CDR3, as DNA: TGTGCCAGCAGCAAATCCCAAACTGGGAGGACTGAAGCTTTCTTT.

V and J are TRBV5-1 and TRBJ2-1, with 9 bases lining up with TRBD1. This CDR3 has 16 residues. The junction had 9 bases not matched to a gene; V was cut back by 2 bases and J by 6 bases. In germline, CDR1 is SGHRS, CDR2 YFSETQ. The DNA for the CDR3 is TGCGCCAGCAGCTTAGGGTCGACAGGGGGGCTCAATGAGCAGTTCTTC. Its translation: CASSLGSTGGLNEQFF.

The J gene is TRBJ1-1, the V gene TRBV9; 7 bases are shared with TRBD1. CDR1 SGDLS and CDR2 YYNGEE come from the germline V gene. This CDR3 spans 15 amino acids. Trimming took 3 bases from V and 4 from J; bases not matched to a gene: 9. CDR3: CASSANNPGGTEAFF. CDR3 nucleotides: TGTGCCAGCAGCGCAAACAACCCAGGGGGCACTGAAGCTTTCTTT. The variable domain in full, completed from reference TRBV9 and TRBJ1-1, reads DSGVTQTPKHLITATGQRVTLRCSPRSGDLSVYWYQQSLDQGLQFLIQYYNGEERAKGNILERFSAQQFPDLHSELNLSSLELGDSALYFCASSANNPGGTEAFFGQGTRLTVV.

This clone occurred once. This chain uses TRBV12-3 or TRBV12-4 with TRBJ1-1; a possible D gene is TRBD1 (5 bases). Trimming took off 8 bases at V and 5 bases at J, with 15 bases between the two ends. The CDR3 contains 13 residues. CDR3 DNA sequence: TGTGCCAGCGGATATACAGGATTAACTGAAGCTTTCTTT. Translating it yields CASGYTGLTEAFF.

CDR3 region: CASSQKNNEQFF. CDR3 in DNA: TGCGCCAGCAGCCAAAAAAACAATGAGCAGTTCTTC. The V gene is TRBV5-1, the J gene TRBJ2-1; unclear D gene. From germline, CDR1 is SGHRS and CDR2 YFSETQ. The ends were cut back, 4 bases at V and 5 bases at J, with 7 bases in the middle. This CDR3 has 12 amino acids.

V is TRBV28 and J is TRBJ1-2, with D perhaps matching TRBD1 (6 bases). V lost 6 bases to trimming and J lost 3 bases, with 11 bases between them. CDR1 and CDR2 from the germline V gene are MDHEN and SYDVKM. This CDR3 contains 13 residues. CDR3 coding DNA: TGTGCCAGCAGCCCTCGGACAGACTATGGCTACACCTTC. Translating gives CASSPRTDYGYTF.

The V and J genes are TRBV5-1 and TRBJ1-1; D is ambiguous. The length of the CDR3 is 15 residues. CDR1 SGHRS and CDR2 YFSETQ come from the germline V gene. Deletions cut 0 bases from V and 4 bases from J, with 13 bases between. The CDR3 sequence: CASSLGPGSGTEAFF. The CDR3 DNA is TGCGCCAGCAGCTTGGGCCCGGGGAGCGGCACTGAAGCTTTCTTT. Supplemented by reference TRBV5-1 and TRBJ1-1, the full variable domain reads KAGVTQTPRYLIKTRGQQVTLSCSPISGHRSVSWYQQTPGQGLQFLFEYFSETQRNKGNFPGRFSGRQFSNSRSEMNVSTLELGDSALYLCASSLGPGSGTEAFFGQGTRLTVV.

The chain joins TRBV28 to TRBJ1-4; 8 bases are shared with TRBD1. The CDR3 consists of 15 residues. Per the germline V gene, CDR1 is MDHEN and CDR2 is SYDVKM. V gave up 6 bases and J gave up 2 bases; unmatched junction bases: 5. CDR3 bases: TGTGCCAGCAGGACGCAGGGGGCTACTAATGAAAAACTGTTTTTT. This codes for CASRTQGATNEKLFF.

To note about this clone: The same CDR3 also results from other DNA sequences found in this sample. The chain recombines TRBV12-3 or TRBV12-4 with TRBJ2-7; TRBD1 is a possible D gene (5 bases). Trimming removed 4 bases from V and 3 bases from J, with 10 bases in between. The CDR3 has 13 amino acids. The DNA of the CDR3 is TGTGCCAGCAGTTCCGGCAGGGTCTACGAGCAGTACTTC. It translates to CASSSGRVYEQYF.

V usage is TRBV5-4 and J usage is TRBJ2-3; D gene uncertain. V was cut by 1 base and J by 3 bases, with 3 bases left in between. This CDR3 spans 12 amino acids. Per the germline V gene, CDR1 is SGHNT and CDR2 is YYREEE (reference sequence). The CDR3 DNA sequence: TGTGCCAGCAGCTTGCATACAGATACGCAGTATTTT. Translating gives CASSLHTDTQYF.

The V call is TRBV10-3, the J call TRBJ2-3, with TRBD1 matching 7 bases. With V trimmed by 8 bases and J by 8 bases, 13 bases remained unmatched. CDR3 length: 14 residues. Germline CDR1 is ENHRY and CDR2 is SYGVKD. In DNA form, the CDR3 reads TGTGCCATCGAGGGGGCTTTAGGCGGAGGTACGCAGTATTTT. Its protein product is CAIEGALGGGTQYF.